The clone carrying this TCR beta chain was detected a few times. From germline, CDR1 is DFQATT and CDR2 SNEGSKA (reference sequence). Trimming left V 4 bases short and J 6 bases short, with 16 bases between. The CDR3 sequence is 14 residues long. The data were obtained in a study of response to subunit inactivated influenza vaccine. TCRdb re-derived calls from the RT-PCR reads in MiXCR, one entry per CDR3 protein. The table records more than 400,000 distinct CDR3 sequences, approximately 11% of them present only once. V is TRBV20-1 and J is TRBJ1-5; D is perhaps TRBD1 (5 bases). The sequenced sample was PBMCs from blood, obtained 45 days after vaccination. This clonotype was obtained from a middle-aged man who received an inactivated influenza vaccine. The CDR3 spells CSATPGTGGQPQHF. CDR3 bases: TGCAGTGCTACCCCCGGCACGGGGGGTCAGCCCCAGCATTTT.